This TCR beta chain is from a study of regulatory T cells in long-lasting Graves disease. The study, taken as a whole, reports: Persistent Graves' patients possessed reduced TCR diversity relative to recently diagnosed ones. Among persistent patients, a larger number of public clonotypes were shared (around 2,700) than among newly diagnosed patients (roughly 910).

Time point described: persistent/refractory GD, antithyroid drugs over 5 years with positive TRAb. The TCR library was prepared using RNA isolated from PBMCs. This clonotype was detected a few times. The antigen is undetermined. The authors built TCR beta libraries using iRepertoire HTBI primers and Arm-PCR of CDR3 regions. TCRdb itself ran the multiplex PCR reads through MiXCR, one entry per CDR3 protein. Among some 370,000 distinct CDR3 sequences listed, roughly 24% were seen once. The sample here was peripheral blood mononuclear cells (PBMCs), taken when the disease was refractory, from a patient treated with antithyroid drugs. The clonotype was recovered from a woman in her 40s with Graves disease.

The DNA for the CDR3 is TGTGCCGTAGTGGGCAGATCTAACTATGGCTACACCTTC. It codes for CAVVGRSNYGYTF. The rearrangement uses TRBV28 and TRBJ1-2, with D unresolved. The CDR3 loop spans 13 amino acids. Trimming took off 11 bases at V and 0 bases at J, with 13 bases between the two ends. CDR1 and CDR2 (germline): MDHEN, SYDVKM.